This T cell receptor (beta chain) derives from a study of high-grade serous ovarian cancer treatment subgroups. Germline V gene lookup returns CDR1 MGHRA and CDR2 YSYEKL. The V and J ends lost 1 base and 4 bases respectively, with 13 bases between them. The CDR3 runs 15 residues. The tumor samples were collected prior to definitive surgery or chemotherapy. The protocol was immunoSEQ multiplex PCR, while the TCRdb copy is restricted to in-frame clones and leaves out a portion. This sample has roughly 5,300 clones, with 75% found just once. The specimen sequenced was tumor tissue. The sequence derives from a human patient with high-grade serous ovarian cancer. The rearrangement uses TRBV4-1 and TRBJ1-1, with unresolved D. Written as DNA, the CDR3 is TGCGCCAGCAGCCAAGTGCCGTTTGGGAGCACTGAAGCTTTCTTT. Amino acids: CASSQVPFGSTEAFF.